These T cell receptor beta chains were read from a single sample in a study of radiotherapy plus CTLA-4 blockade in lung cancer. Profiling relied on immunoSEQ multiplex PCR, and the TCRdb table lists in-frame clones only, not all of them. The table includes about 28,000 clones, around 85% detected once. Material: peripheral blood, obtained from a patient treated with radiotherapy plus ipilimumab. These receptors originate from a human donor with non-small cell lung cancer who had stable disease on radiotherapy plus ipilimumab. Each CDR3 is given with its conserved first and last residue. Fields, in order: D gene, J gene, V gene, clone size, CDR3 protein, CDR3 DNA. A D gene is named only where the DNA matches it firmly. Size is omitted from some rows. Given values are once, few, many or a class for expanded clones.

d_gene: TRBD1; j_gene: TRBJ2-5; v_gene: TRBV7-2; abundance: -; CDR3aa: CASSLLGQPQETQYF; CDR3nt: TGTGCCAGCAGCTTACTGGGACAGCCCCAAGAGACCCAGTACTTC
d_gene: -; j_gene: TRBJ1-2; v_gene: TRBV28; abundance: -; CDR3aa: CASSLGGAGDYGYTF; CDR3nt: TGTGCCAGCAGTTTAGGCGGCGCGGGGGACTATGGCTACACCTTC
d_gene: -; j_gene: TRBJ2-7; v_gene: TRBV18; abundance: once; CDR3aa: CASSPPGASSYEQYF; CDR3nt: TGTGCCAGCTCACCACCCGGGGCCAGCTCCTACGAGCAGTACTTC
d_gene: TRBD1; j_gene: TRBJ1-1; v_gene: TRBV6-5; abundance: -; CDR3aa: CASRNAGQGTEAFF; CDR3nt: TGTGCCAGCAGAAACGCCGGACAGGGGACTGAAGCTTTCTTT
d_gene: -; j_gene: TRBJ1-1; v_gene: TRBV4-3; abundance: -; CDR3aa: CASSQGAQAFF; CDR3nt: TGCGCCAGCAGCCAAGGGGCTCAAGCTTTCTTT
d_gene: -; j_gene: TRBJ1-1; v_gene: TRBV7-9; abundance: -; CDR3aa: CASNQPPGERAFF; CDR3nt: TGTGCCAGCAACCAACCACCGGGGGAAAGGGCTTTCTTT
d_gene: TRBD1; j_gene: TRBJ1-5; v_gene: TRBV29-1; abundance: -; CDR3aa: CSVLGQGDQPQHF; CDR3nt: TGCAGCGTGTTGGGACAGGGGGATCAGCCCCAGCATTTT
d_gene: -; j_gene: TRBJ1-2; v_gene: TRBV5-6; abundance: -; CDR3aa: CASSPIKQGHYGYTF; CDR3nt: TGTGCCAGCAGTCCAATAAAACAGGGACACTATGGCTACACCTTC
d_gene: TRBD1; j_gene: TRBJ1-1; v_gene: TRBV15; abundance: few; CDR3aa: CATSRLYTGVRDTEAFF; CDR3nt: TGTGCCACCAGCAGACTTTATACAGGGGTGAGGGACACTGAAGCTTTCTTT
d_gene: -; j_gene: TRBJ1-1; v_gene: TRBV19; abundance: -; CDR3aa: CASSPFGGYTEAFF; CDR3nt: TGTGCCAGTAGTCCCTTCGGGGGCTACACTGAAGCTTTCTTT
d_gene: -; j_gene: TRBJ1-4; v_gene: TRBV10-3; abundance: once; CDR3aa: CAIRGGEGEKLFF; CDR3nt: TGTGCCATACGCGGGGGGGAGGGTGAAAAACTGTTTTTT
d_gene: TRBD1; j_gene: TRBJ2-2; v_gene: TRBV7-9; abundance: few; CDR3aa: CASSGPGQGVTGELFF; CDR3nt: TGTGCCAGCAGCGGGCCGGGACAGGGGGTTACCGGGGAGCTGTTTTTT
d_gene: -; j_gene: TRBJ2-5; v_gene: TRBV5-1; abundance: -; CDR3aa: CASSEDQETQYF; CDR3nt: TGCGCCAGCAGCGAGGACCAGGAGACCCAGTACTTC
d_gene: -; j_gene: TRBJ2-5; v_gene: TRBV6-1; abundance: -; CDR3aa: CASRIHPGKETQYF; CDR3nt: TGTGCCAGCAGAATCCACCCAGGGAAAGAGACCCAGTACTTC
d_gene: -; j_gene: TRBJ2-7; v_gene: TRBV13; abundance: -; CDR3aa: CASSPGLLEREQYF; CDR3nt: TGTGCCAGCAGTCCCGGACTATTGGAACGCGAGCAGTACTTC
d_gene: TRBD1; j_gene: TRBJ1-1; v_gene: TRBV19; abundance: -; CDR3aa: CASTRQGWTEAFF; CDR3nt: TGTGCCAGTACTCGACAGGGGTGGACTGAAGCTTTCTTT
d_gene: TRBD1; j_gene: TRBJ1-5; v_gene: TRBV19; abundance: -; CDR3aa: CASKTGGISQPQHF; CDR3nt: TGTGCCAGTAAGACAGGGGGCATAAGTCAGCCCCAGCATTTT
d_gene: -; j_gene: TRBJ1-2; v_gene: TRBV7-9; abundance: -; CDR3aa: CASSSPSNQGLYGYTF; CDR3nt: TGTGCCAGCAGCTCCCCCAGCAATCAGGGACTCTATGGCTACACCTTC
d_gene: TRBD2; j_gene: TRBJ2-3; v_gene: TRBV2; abundance: -; CDR3aa: CASSNSGGAVNTQYF; CDR3nt: TGTGCCAGCAGTAATAGCGGGGGGGCCGTAAATACGCAGTATTTT
d_gene: -; j_gene: TRBJ2-5; v_gene: TRBV7-2; abundance: -; CDR3aa: CASSGLETQYF; CDR3nt: TGTGCCAGCTCGGGCCTCGAGACCCAGTACTTC
d_gene: -; j_gene: TRBJ1-4; v_gene: TRBV4-2; abundance: -; CDR3aa: CASSPPGRINEKLFF; CDR3nt: TGTGCCAGCAGCCCTCCGGGACGAATCAATGAAAAACTGTTTTTT
d_gene: -; j_gene: TRBJ2-1; v_gene: TRBV18; abundance: -; CDR3aa: CASSPRAGDTYNEQFF; CDR3nt: TGTGCCAGCTCACCTAGGGCAGGGGACACTTACAATGAGCAGTTCTTC
d_gene: TRBD1; j_gene: TRBJ2-2; v_gene: TRBV6-1; abundance: -; CDR3aa: CASSIQGADTGELFF; CDR3nt: TGTGCCAGCAGTATACAGGGGGCGGACACCGGGGAGCTGTTTTTT
d_gene: -; j_gene: TRBJ1-2; v_gene: TRBV5-1; abundance: few; CDR3aa: CASSYDYGYTF; CDR3nt: TGCGCCAGCAGCTACGACTATGGCTACACCTTC
d_gene: -; j_gene: TRBJ2-4; v_gene: TRBV4-1; abundance: few; CDR3aa: CASSQDKAKNIQYF; CDR3nt: TGCGCCAGCAGCCAAGATAAAGCCAAAAACATTCAGTACTTC